Presented here are 14 T cell receptor beta chains from one specimen sequenced in a study of cytomegalovirus exposure and HLA in healthy donors (dated by TCRdb to about 2017). Library generation was performed with the immunoSEQ multiplex PCR assay. For the multiplex PCR, a mixture combining 60 forward primers for TCR Vbeta segments and 13 reverse primers for TCR Jbeta segments was used. Sourced from immuneACCESS, this table was stored by TCRdb with only in-frame sequences that have V and J called. A share of the clones is absent; for the studies checked, an unresolved V gene accounts for under half, and the remainder has no known explanation. The sample yields 150,000 to 250,000 clones; around three quarters were counted once. The ten largest account for 1.5% to 2% of the sample. The sequenced material came from PBMCs. Receptors were obtained from a man aged 30 to 45 in good health and CMV-seronegative.

A few counts support this clone. The rearrangement links TRBV4-1 to TRBJ2-3, with 7 positions matching TRBD1. Germline CDR1 is MGHRA and CDR2 is YSYEKL. The length of the CDR3 is 18 residues. Trimming cost V 2 bases and J 2 bases; bases outside gene matches: 13. The CDR3 DNA is TGCGCCAGCAGCCAACGGGGAGCAGGGGGTTCCCCCACAGATACGCAGTATTTT. Its protein product is CASSQRGAGGSPTDTQYF.

V usage is TRBV7-3 and J usage is TRBJ1-2; weak D call: TRBD1 (6 bases). CDR1 is SGHTA, CDR2 FQGTGA, per germline. This CDR3 comprises 13 residues. Trimming left V 1 base short and J 9 bases short, with 12 bases between. CDR3 residues: CASSLSGGVSYTF. Here the CDR3 DNA reads TGTGCCAGCAGCTTAAGCGGGGGCGTCAGCTACACCTTC.

This clone was counted between two and nine times. V is TRBV5-1 and J is TRBJ2-3; 11 bases map to TRBD2. The length of the CDR3 is 17 residues. V trimming: 3 bases; J trimming: 0 bases; junction bases outside the gene matches: 6. The germline V gene encodes CDR1 SGHRS and CDR2 YFSETQ. The CDR3 spells CASSSTGLAASTDTQYF. In nucleotides, the CDR3 is TGCGCCAGCAGCTCCACGGGACTAGCGGCTAGCACAGATACGCAGTATTTT.

The chain joins TRBV5-1 to TRBJ1-1; D might be TRBD1 (5 bases). The CDR3 totals 16 residues. The germline gives CDR1 SGHRS, CDR2 YFSETQ. Trimming took off 0 bases at V and 0 bases at J, with 12 bases between the two ends. CDR3 in DNA: TGCGCCAGCAGCTTGGAGTCAGGGATCATGAACACTGAAGCTTTCTTT. Amino acids: CASSLESGIMNTEAFF.

This rearrangement joins TRBV6-4 to TRBJ2-1; 12 nucleotides match TRBD2. The CDR3 consists of 15 residues. Germline loops: CDR1 MRHNA, CDR2 SNTAGT. The ends lost 5 bases at V and 7 bases at J; junction bases unmatched: 6. For the CDR3, the DNA is TGTGCCAGCAGTTCGACTAGCGGGAGTTTTAATGAGCAGTTCTTC. Protein: CASSSTSGSFNEQFF.

V usage is TRBV25-1 and J usage is TRBJ1-4; D may be TRBD1 (5 bases). With 1 base removed from V and 4 bases from J, the gap between germline ends came to 10 bases. The CDR3 is made up of 15 amino acids. CDR1 and CDR2 from the germline V gene are MGHDK and SYGVNS. The CDR3: CASSELSGINEKLFF. The CDR3 DNA reads TGTGCCAGCAGTGAATTATCAGGGATTAATGAAAAACTGTTTTTT.

This CDR3 is CASSSPGTLKTQYF. For the CDR3, the DNA is TGTGCCAGCAGTTCGCCAGGGACACTGAAGACCCAGTACTTC. The chain employs TRBV28 and TRBJ2-5, with D possibly TRBD1 on 6 matching bases. Per the germline V gene, CDR1 is MDHEN and CDR2 is SYDVKM. The CDR3 has 14 residues. Between the trimmed V and J ends, which lost 4 bases and 6 bases, there was a span of 15 bases.

This chain joins TRBV9 and TRBJ1-3, with D possibly TRBD1 on 6 matching bases. From germline, CDR1 is SGDLS and CDR2 YYNGEE. Trimming left V 6 bases short and J 4 bases short, with 14 bases between. The CDR3 has 14 amino acids. Written as DNA, the CDR3 is TGTGCCAGCACGATGGACAGTACAGGAAACACCATATATTTT. The encoded protein is CASTMDSTGNTIYF.

V usage is TRBV5-4 and J usage is TRBJ2-7; D might be TRBD1 (6 bases). This CDR3 comprises 14 residues. Trimming removed 0 bases at V and 2 bases at J, with 9 bases between. CDR1 and CDR2 (germline): SGHNT, YYREEE (reference sequence). CDR3 residues: CASSLGQETYEQYF. In nucleotides, the CDR3 is TGTGCCAGCAGCTTGGGACAGGAGACCTACGAGCAGTACTTC.

This clone was seen just once. The CDR3 DNA follows: TGTGCCAGCAGCGCCCGGGACAGGGGTAACTACGAGCAGTACTTC. As protein: CASSARDRGNYEQYF. The chain has TRBV7-9 and TRBJ2-7; 10 bases fit TRBD1. V trimming: 5 bases; J trimming: 3 bases; junction bases outside the gene matches: 7. CDR3 size: 15 residues. CDR1 and CDR2 (germline): SEHNR, FQNEAQ (reference sequence).

The chain joins TRBV5-1 to TRBJ2-7; 13 bases line up with TRBD2. With 0 bases clipped from V and 5 bases from J, the junction kept 8 bases outside the gene matches. This CDR3 spans 17 amino acids. In germline, CDR1 is SGHRS, CDR2 YFSETQ. CDR3: CASSLAPWTSGSHEQYF. DNA of the CDR3: TGCGCCAGCAGCTTGGCTCCCTGGACTAGCGGGAGCCACGAGCAGTACTTC.

The J gene is TRBJ2-7, the V gene TRBV2; possibly TRBD1 for D (6 bases). The ends were cut back, 11 bases at V and 5 bases at J, with 25 bases in the middle. The CDR3 is 15 amino acids. Germline V gene data show CDR1 as SNHLY and CDR2 as FYNNEI. This chain's CDR3 is CAGKPFGQMGDEQYF. The CDR3, as DNA: TGTGCCGGAAAACCGTTTGGACAGATGGGCGACGAGCAGTACTTC.

This clone was detected a few times. V gene TRBV5-5 combines with J gene TRBJ1-1, with D perhaps TRBD1 (6 bases). CDR3 length: 15 amino acids. Germline CDR1 is SGHKS and CDR2 is YYEKEE (reference sequence). V lost 5 bases and J lost 4, with 18 bases in between. For the CDR3, the DNA is TGTGCCAGCAGAGCACTACAGGGTGTAAGCACTGAAGCTTTCTTT. Its translation is CASRALQGVSTEAFF. Filled out from reference TRBV5-5 and TRBJ1-1, the complete variable domain reads DAGVTQSPTHLIKTRGQQVTLRCSPISGHKSVSWYQQVLGQGPQFIFQYYEKEERGRGNFPDRFSARQFPNYSSELNVNALLLGDSALYLCASRALQGVSTEAFFGQGTRLTVV.

The V gene is TRBV5-1, the J gene TRBJ1-3; D is perhaps TRBD1 (5 bases). Deletions cut 4 bases from V and 0 bases from J, with 11 bases between. The CDR3 is 15 amino acids. CDR1 is SGHRS and CDR2 is YFSETQ in the germline V gene. The CDR3 DNA follows: TGCGCCAGCAGCGGTACAGGAAACTCTGGAAACACCATATATTTT. Protein sequence: CASSGTGNSGNTIYF.